This T cell receptor (beta chain) was recovered during a study of OX40 agonist ivuxolimab in advanced cancers. Study-level background: Ivuxolimab, an antibody that agonizes OX40 (CD134), was administered to the patients. Whole-study results and caveats: The antigen specificity of the peripheral T cells (those that were expanded) was not determined.

With 4 bases clipped from V and 3 bases from J, the junction kept 9 bases outside the gene matches. The germline CDR1 and CDR2 sequences are SGHNT and YYREEE (reference sequence). This CDR3 contains 15 residues. Clones were read by immunoSEQ multiplex PCR, and TCRdb kept only the in-frame ones, dropping some. This table has about 50,000 clones, 88% appearing once. As concerns this clone: No antigen is known for it.

The TCR comes from an adult with an advanced solid tumor such as melanoma, head and neck, liver or kidney cancer. J is TRBJ2-7 and V is TRBV5-4, with TRBD1 matching over 8 bases. The input for sequencing was CD4+ or CD8+ T cells sorted from blood, taken in a trial of the OX40 agonist ivuxolimab. CDR3 sequence (DNA): TGTGCCAGCAGCCCCTTGGGGACAGGAGACTACGAGCAGTACTTC. It specifies CASSPLGTGDYEQYF.